This TCR beta chain was obtained from a study of Ad26.COV2.S vaccination and SARS-CoV-2 variants. V gave up 6 bases and J gave up 3 bases; unmatched junction bases: 4. Germline CDR1 is ENHRY and CDR2 is SYGVKD. CDR3 length: 15 residues. Repertoires were generated with immunoSEQ multiplex PCR, while TCRdb's copy carries only in-frame clones and drops some. The sample yields 350,000 to 450,000 clones, approximately 90% seen once. About this clone: Its antigen is currently unknown.

Study outcomes and limitations: People who got the vaccine had more spike-specific TCR breadth than people who got placebo. From the TCR breadth and depth analyses, total T cell responses may have been underestimated. A substantial breadth of spike-specific CD8+ and CD4+ T cell responses after vaccination has been reported.

This TCR derives from a human donor who had recovered from COVID-19. Sequencing used peripheral blood, obtained after recovery from COVID-19. This chain joins TRBV10-3 and TRBJ2-2; 10 nucleotides match TRBD2. This chain's CDR3 is CAIRTGTSDTGELFF. The CDR3 DNA reads as TGTGCCATCAGGACCGGGACTAGCGACACCGGGGAGCTGTTTTTT.